A single T cell receptor (beta chain) is shown here with its context. Trimming removed 5 bases from V and 0 bases from J, with 14 bases in between. The CDR3 has 15 amino acids. CDR1 and CDR2 from the germline V gene are SGHNT and YYREEE (reference sequence). The data originate from a study of T cell changes during pregnancy in multiple sclerosis. Sequencing was performed with immunoSEQ multiplex PCR; in TCRdb, only in-frame clones are kept and a portion is missing. Of some 120,000 clones listed, around 93% were seen once; the top ten hold approximately 6.3%. This chain joins TRBV5-4 and TRBJ1-1, with D possibly being TRBD1 (5 bases). This receptor was identified in a female donor with multiple sclerosis, enrolled in a pregnancy study. The input for sequencing was peripheral blood, taken before pregnancy. The CDR3 nucleotides read TGTGCCAGCAGTTCTCACGGGGGGTTGAACACTGAAGCTTTCTTT. This gives the protein CASSSHGGLNTEAFF.